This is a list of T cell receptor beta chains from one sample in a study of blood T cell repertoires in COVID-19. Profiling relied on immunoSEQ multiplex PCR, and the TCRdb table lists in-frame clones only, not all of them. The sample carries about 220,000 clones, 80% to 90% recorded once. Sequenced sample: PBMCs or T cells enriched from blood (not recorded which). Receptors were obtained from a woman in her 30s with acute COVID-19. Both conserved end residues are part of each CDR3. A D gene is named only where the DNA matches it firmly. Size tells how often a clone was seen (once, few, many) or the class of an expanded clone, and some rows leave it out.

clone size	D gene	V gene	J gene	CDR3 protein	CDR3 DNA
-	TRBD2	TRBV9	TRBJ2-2	CASSLGGGSWTGELFF	TGTGCCAGCAGCCTAGGCGGGGGGAGTTGGACCGGGGAGCTGTTTTTT
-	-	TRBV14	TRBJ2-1	CASSQKQLTGQFF	TGTGCCAGCAGCCAGAAACAGCTGACAGGGCAGTTCTTC
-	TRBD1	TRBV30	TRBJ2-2	CASRPGTGITGELFF	TGTGCCTCACGCCCCGGGACAGGCATCACCGGGGAGCTGTTTTTT
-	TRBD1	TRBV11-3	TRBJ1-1	CASSPRSQGPTEAFF	TGTGCCAGCAGCCCCCGTTCACAGGGGCCCACTGAAGCTTTCTTT
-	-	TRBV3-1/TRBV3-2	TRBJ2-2	CASGLREEELFF	TGTGCCAGCGGTCTCAGGGAGGAGGAGCTGTTTTTT
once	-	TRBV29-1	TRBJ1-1	CSAPIPSSGAFF	TGCAGCGCCCCGATCCCCAGCTCCGGGGCTTTCTTT
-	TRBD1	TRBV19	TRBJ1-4	CASSIGQVDEKLFF	TGTGCCAGTAGTATCGGACAGGTGGATGAAAAACTGTTTTTT
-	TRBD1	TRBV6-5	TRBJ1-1	CASTTRGQGTEAFF	TGTGCCAGCACCACCCGGGGACAGGGTACTGAAGCTTTCTTT
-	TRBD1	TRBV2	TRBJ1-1	CASIGTGNTEAFF	TGTGCCAGCATCGGGACAGGGAACACTGAAGCTTTCTTT
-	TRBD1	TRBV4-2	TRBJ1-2	CASSPGQGAGGYTF	TGTGCCAGCAGCCCGGGACAGGGGGCGGGGGGCTACACCTTC
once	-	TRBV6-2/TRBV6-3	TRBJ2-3	CASSFMDTQYF	TGTGCCAGCAGCTTTATGGATACGCAGTATTTT
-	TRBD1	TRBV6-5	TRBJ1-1	CASRGGQGNTEAFF	TGTGCCAGCAGGGGCGGACAGGGGAACACTGAAGCTTTCTTT
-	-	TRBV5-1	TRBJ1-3	CASSLDGISGNTIYF	TGCGCCAGCAGCTTGGACGGGATCTCTGGAAACACCATATATTTT
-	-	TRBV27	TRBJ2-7	CASSLQGKYEQYF	TGTGCCAGCAGTTTACAGGGGAAGTACGAGCAGTACTTC
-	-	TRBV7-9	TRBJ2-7	CASSQTSGQRYYEQYF	TGTGCCAGCAGCCAAACCTCGGGCCAGCGGTATTACGAGCAGTACTTC
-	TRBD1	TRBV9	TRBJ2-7	CASSEGTGLYEQYF	TGTGCCAGCAGCGAAGGGACAGGGCTCTACGAGCAGTACTTC
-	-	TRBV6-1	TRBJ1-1	CASSEFQNTEAFF	TGTGCCAGCAGTGAATTCCAGAACACTGAAGCTTTCTTT
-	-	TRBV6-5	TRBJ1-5	CASKTGLGNQPQHF	TGTGCCAGCAAAACAGGCTTGGGCAATCAGCCCCAGCATTTT
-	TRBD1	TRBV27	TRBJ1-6	CASKYEGAGSPLHF	TGTGCCAGCAAATACGAGGGGGCTGGTTCACCCCTCCACTTT
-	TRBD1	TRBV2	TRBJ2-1	CASFPGQGGDEQFF	TGTGCCAGCTTCCCGGGACAGGGAGGGGATGAGCAGTTCTTC
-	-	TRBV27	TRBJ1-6	CASSSPQGRRAYNSPLHF	TGTGCCAGCAGTAGCCCGCAGGGTCGGAGGGCTTATAATTCACCCCTCCACTTT
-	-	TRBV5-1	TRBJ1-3	CASSFGPRGSRSGNTIYF	TGCGCCAGCAGCTTTGGCCCCAGGGGTTCACGGTCTGGAAACACCATATATTTT
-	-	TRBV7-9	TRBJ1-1	CAGGGLMNTEAFF	TGTGCCGGCGGCGGTCTAATGAACACTGAAGCTTTCTTT
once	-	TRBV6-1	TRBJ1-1	CASSEEAGKYTEAFF	TGTGCCAGCAGTGAAGAGGCAGGGAAATACACTGAAGCTTTCTTT
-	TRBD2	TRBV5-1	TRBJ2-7	CASSLAQGAGEQYF	TGCGCCAGCAGCTTGGCCCAGGGAGCGGGGGAGCAGTACTTC
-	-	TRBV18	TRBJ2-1	CASSPRQHQSSYNEQFF	TGTGCCAGCTCACCTAGACAGCACCAAAGCTCCTACAATGAGCAGTTCTTC
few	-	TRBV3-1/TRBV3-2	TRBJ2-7	CASSQDLSGGEQYF	TGTGCCAGCAGCCAAGATCTCTCGGGTGGGGAGCAGTACTTC
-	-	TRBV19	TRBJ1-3	CASSIGRASGNTIYF	TGTGCCAGTAGTATAGGGAGAGCCTCTGGAAACACCATATATTTT
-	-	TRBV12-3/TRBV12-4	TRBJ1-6	CASSFREIDLHF	TGTGCCAGCAGTTTTCGGGAGATCGATCTCCACTTT
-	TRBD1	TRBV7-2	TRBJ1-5	CASSLWTGGNQPQHF	TGTGCCAGCAGCTTATGGACAGGGGGCAATCAGCCCCAGCATTTT
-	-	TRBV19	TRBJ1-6	CASSIETGAYNSPLHF	TGTGCCAGTAGTATAGAAACCGGGGCCTATAATTCACCCCTCCACTTT
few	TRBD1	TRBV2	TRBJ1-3	CASSPGTGAGNTIYF	TGTGCCAGCAGCCCGGGGACAGGGGCCGGAAACACCATATATTTT
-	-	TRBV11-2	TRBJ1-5	CASSPRAGNSNQPQHF	TGTGCCAGCAGCCCGAGAGCGGGGAACAGCAATCAGCCCCAGCATTTT
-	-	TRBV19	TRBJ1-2	CASSIGTGSYGYTF	TGTGCCAGTAGTATAGGAACAGGATCATATGGCTACACCTTC
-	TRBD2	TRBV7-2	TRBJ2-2	CASSLVRLRTSDTGELFF	TGTGCCAGCAGCTTAGTACGGCTTAGGACTAGCGACACCGGGGAGCTGTTTTTT